This TCR beta chain is from a study of cytomegalovirus exposure and HLA in healthy donors. This clone was detected once. Its target is not known. General observations from the study: A few chains linked to CMV were shown in vitro to be specific for CMV antigens.

Assay used: immunoSEQ multiplex PCR; TCRdb lists only in-frame clones, some missing. Seen here are roughly 120,000 clones, about 91% observed once, and the top ten hold about 1.7%. The donors were part of the validation cohort of around 110 subjects. That cohort was separate from the first cohort, which comprised fewer than 800 subjects. CDR3 length: 15 residues. The germline V gene has CDR1 ENHRY and CDR2 SYGVKD. V lost 6 bases to trimming and J lost 7 bases; unmatched junction nucleotides: 9. The receptor comes from a man younger than 35 in good health and CMV-seronegative. The chain has TRBV10-3 and TRBJ1-2; 12 bases fit TRBD1. The sample taken for sequencing was PBMCs. The CDR3 sequence is CAISRTGQGAPGYTF. CDR3 nucleotide sequence: TGTGCCATCAGCCGCACGGGACAGGGGGCGCCTGGCTACACCTTC.